This T cell receptor beta chain appears in the sequencing data of a study of T cells in women clearing cervical HPV infection. Turning to the study itself: Controls gave blood once infection was undetectable; cases at lesion identification. HLA type could not be excluded as a confounder.

Germline CDR1 SNHLY, CDR2 FYNNEI. V lost 4 bases to trimming and J lost 9 bases, with 16 bases between them. This CDR3 region has 14 residues. Repertoires were generated with immunoSEQ multiplex PCR, while TCRdb's copy carries only in-frame clones and drops some. The sample table includes about 41,000 clones. The study's findings and limits: Richness differences could reflect unmeasured T-cell content per sample.

About this clone: Its antigen is unknown. The sequenced fragment ends 3 residues before the CDR3 boundary, so the rest is inferred from the germline J gene.

The origin of this receptor is a woman between 18 and 69 years old with a cervical HPV16 infection that either progressed to CIN3+ or cleared (not recorded which). The specimen was blood buffy coat. The J gene is TRBJ1-5, the V gene TRBV2, with D perhaps TRBD1 (5 bases). The chain's CDR3 is CASSVEQVNAPQHF. The sequenced CDR3 bases are TGTGCCAGCAGTGTGGAACAGGTGAACGCGCCC.